The text below deals with one T cell receptor (beta chain). The method was immunoSEQ multiplex PCR; TCRdb's version includes in-frame clones alone and lacks a portion of them. The sample consists of 470,000 or so clones, 75% to 90% of them appearing once. The germline V gene has CDR1 SGHTA and CDR2 FQGNSA. The CDR3 length is 15 residues. The V end lost 1 base, the J end lost 1 base, and 7 bases lay between the germline ends. This entry belongs to a study of blood T cell repertoires in COVID-19. Specimen: peripheral blood. This TCR was recovered from a human donor in a cohort sampled during active COVID-19. The chain employs TRBV7-2 and TRBJ2-2; D gene unclear. The CDR3 loop is CASSLVPGNTGELFF. The CDR3 region has the DNA TGTGCCAGCAGCTTAGTCCCCGGGAACACCGGGGAGCTGTTTTTT.